Described below is a single T cell receptor (beta chain) sequence and its context. These data are taken from a study of T cell responses to AZD1222 COVID-19 vaccine. Clones were sequenced by immunoSEQ multiplex PCR, and TCRdb holds only the in-frame ones, with some missing. This sample has about 110,000 clones, with roughly 87% found just once. This clonotype originated in an adult in good health. The sample here was peripheral blood, taken on day 0 of MenACWY control vaccination.

CDR3 nucleotides: TGTGCCATCACGAGTGCCGGTGAGAACACTGAAGCTTTCTTT. It specifies CAITSAGENTEAFF. The chain has TRBV10-3 and TRBJ1-1; D call uncertain. V lost 7 bases, J lost 1 base, and 13 bases lay in between. There are 14 residues in the CDR3. CDR1 and CDR2 (germline): ENHRY, SYGVKD.